The clone carrying this T cell receptor beta chain was counted many times. Its matching antigen is unknown. The CDR3 is cut off 3 residues early in the read; its end comes from the germline J gene. Germline V lookup: CDR1 SGHRS, CDR2 YFSETQ. The CDR3 length is 13 residues. The data originate from a study of T cell clonality in common variable immunodeficiency. Some clones are missing from TCRdb's copy, which holds only in-frame ones; the method was immunoSEQ multiplex PCR. The sample presents under 45,000 clones, none singletons. Findings of the study overall: T cell subpopulation sequencing would be needed to explain CVID clonality.

The sequence came from a person aged 18-70 years in good health. The chain recombines TRBV5-1 with TRBJ1-2, with 8 bases lining up with TRBD1. The specimen sequenced was peripheral blood mononuclear cells. The CDR3 region is CASSGTTGAGYTF. CDR3 bases read: TGCGCCAGCAGCGGAACGACAGGGGCCGGC.